This section outlines one TCR beta chain sequence together with its context. The antigen remains undetermined. A read error is likely, as this CDR3 ends without the conserved phenylalanine or tryptophan. Germline values: CDR1 MDHEN, CDR2 SYDVKM. The V and J ends lost 5 bases and 6 bases respectively, with 10 bases between them. The CDR3 covers 12 residues. Full-length variable regions came from constant-region reverse primers plus semi-nested Nested Universal Primer A PCR. TCRdb ran MiXCR on the 5' RACE reads and lists one entry per CDR3 protein. The table includes roughly 69,000 distinct CDR3 sequences, approximately 23% detected once. Study-level points and caveats: Greatest tumor Treg TCR overlap was with tumor naive CD4+ cells. The larger-cohort validation was restricted to a single TCR beta V-J rearrangement rather than whole repertoires.

The origin of this receptor is a female donor with breast cancer. The sequencing sample was made of memory CD4+ T cells sorted from a lymph node. Stated subset: memory CD4+ T cells, CD4+CD45RO+CD25-. The chain combines TRBV28 with TRBJ1-2, with D possibly matching TRBD1 (5 bases). The CDR3 is CASSLTVDGYTS. The CDR3 region has the DNA TGTGCCAGCAGTCTGACAGTGGATGGCTACACCTCC.